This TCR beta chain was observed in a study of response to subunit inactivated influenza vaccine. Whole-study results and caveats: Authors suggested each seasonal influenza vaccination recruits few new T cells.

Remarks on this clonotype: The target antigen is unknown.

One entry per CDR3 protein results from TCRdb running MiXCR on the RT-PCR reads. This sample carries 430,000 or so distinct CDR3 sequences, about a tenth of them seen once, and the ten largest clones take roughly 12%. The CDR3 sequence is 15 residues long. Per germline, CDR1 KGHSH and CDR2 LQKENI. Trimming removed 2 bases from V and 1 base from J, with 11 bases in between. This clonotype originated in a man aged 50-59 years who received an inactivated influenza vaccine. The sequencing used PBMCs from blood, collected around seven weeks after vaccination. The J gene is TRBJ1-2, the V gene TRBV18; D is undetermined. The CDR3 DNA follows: TGTGCCAGCTCACCAGTGTTCGATAGTAACTATGGCTACACCTTC. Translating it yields CASSPVFDSNYGYTF.